This TCR beta chain was retrieved from a study of blood T cell repertoires in COVID-19. At the level of the study: The analysed material was cDNA or gDNA that came from T cells, B-cell-depleted T cells, or PBMCs.

CDR3 length: 14 residues. Germline lookup yields CDR1 MNHEY and CDR2 SMNVEV (reference sequence). V lost 2 bases to trimming and J lost 0 bases, with 7 bases between them. Symptom resolution, clearance, or two negative PCRs marked the recovered donors of Cohort 3. A word on this clone: The identical CDR3 is also encoded by other nucleotide sequences in the sample.

Repertoires were generated with immunoSEQ multiplex PCR, while TCRdb's copy carries only in-frame clones and drops some. The table has 180,000 or so clones, 65% to 90% seen once. Material: PBMCs or T cells enriched from blood (not recorded which). The chain is built from TRBV27 and TRBJ1-1; tentatively, D is TRBD1 (5 bases). This sequence was found in a man aged 45 to 65 who had recovered from COVID-19. This chain's CDR3 is CASSLRQLNTEAFF. The CDR3 DNA reads TGTGCCAGCAGTTTAAGACAGCTGAACACTGAAGCTTTCTTT.